Listed below are T cell receptor beta chains from one sample, sequenced in a study of T cells in Graves' hyperthyroidism and ophthalmopathy. Via MiXCR, TCRdb re-called the multiplex PCR reads, giving one row per CDR3 protein. Of some 600,000 distinct CDR3 sequences listed, around 42% were seen once; the top ten hold just over 8%. The specimen was peripheral blood or thyroid tissue (not recorded which). These receptor sequences come from a woman under 30 with Graves' hyperthyroidism. CDR3s include the opening cysteine and the closing phenylalanine or tryptophan. The D gene is left open where the match is weak. The size field is filled for only some rows; it gives once, few, many or a size class.

d_gene: TRBD1
v_gene: TRBV2
abundance: few
j_gene: TRBJ2-7
CDR3nt: TGTGCCAGCAGCTTGAACCGGGACAGGGTCTCCTACGAGCAGTACTTC
CDR3aa: CASSLNRDRVSYEQYF

d_gene: TRBD2
v_gene: TRBV7-9
abundance: NA
j_gene: TRBJ2-5
CDR3nt: TGTGCCAGCAGCTTGAAATCAGCGGGAGGACAAGAGACCCAGTACTTC
CDR3aa: CASSLKSAGGQETQYF

d_gene: TRBD1
v_gene: TRBV7-2
abundance: NA
j_gene: TRBJ2-2
CDR3nt: TGTGCCAGCAGCTTCCGGGACAGCCAATTCGCGAACACCGGGGAGCTGTTTTTT
CDR3aa: CASSFRDSQFANTGELFF

d_gene: NA
v_gene: TRBV7-9
abundance: NA
j_gene: TRBJ2-6
CDR3nt: TGTGCCAGCAGTGAAACAGGCGCTGGGGCCAACGTCCTGACTTTC
CDR3aa: CASSETGAGANVLTF

d_gene: NA
v_gene: TRBV7-9
abundance: many
j_gene: TRBJ1-2
CDR3nt: TGTGCCAGCAGCCCCCGGCAGAACAGTGGCTATGGCTACACCTTC
CDR3aa: CASSPRQNSGYGYTF

d_gene: NA
v_gene: TRBV7-3
abundance: many
j_gene: TRBJ2-5
CDR3nt: TGTGCCAGCAGCCGCACAGGGGAGGGGGAGACCCAGTACTTC
CDR3aa: CASSRTGEGETQYF

d_gene: TRBD1
v_gene: TRBV25-1
abundance: NA
j_gene: TRBJ1-6
CDR3nt: TGTGCCAGCAGTCATGACAGGGGTACACCCCTCCACTTT
CDR3aa: CASSHDRGTPLHF

d_gene: NA
v_gene: TRBV14
abundance: many
j_gene: TRBJ2-5
CDR3nt: TGTGCCAGCAGCCACGACAGGTTGCAAGAGACCCAGTACTTC
CDR3aa: CASSHDRLQETQYF

d_gene: NA
v_gene: TRBV11-2
abundance: NA
j_gene: TRBJ2-5
CDR3nt: TGTGCCAGCAGCCCGAGGACTGGCACCCAGTACTTC
CDR3aa: CASSPRTGTQYF

d_gene: NA
v_gene: TRBV29-1
abundance: once
j_gene: TRBJ1-3
CDR3nt: TGCAGCGTTGAAGAGGACGGTGGAAACACCATATATTTT
CDR3aa: CSVEEDGGNTIYF

d_gene: TRBD1
v_gene: TRBV7-2
abundance: few
j_gene: TRBJ2-7
CDR3nt: TGTGCCAGCAGCACCCGACAGGGGAGCGAGCAGTACTTC
CDR3aa: CASSTRQGSEQYF

d_gene: TRBD1
v_gene: TRBV7-2
abundance: many
j_gene: TRBJ1-5
CDR3nt: TGTGCCAGCAGCTTAGCCGGGACAGGGACTCAGCCCCAGCATTTT
CDR3aa: CASSLAGTGTQPQHF

d_gene: NA
v_gene: TRBV5-1
abundance: NA
j_gene: TRBJ2-2
CDR3nt: TGCGCCAGCAGCTTGGCCCCACAGCGGTACACCGGGGAGCTGTTTTTT
CDR3aa: CASSLAPQRYTGELFF

d_gene: NA
v_gene: TRBV20-1
abundance: few
j_gene: TRBJ1-2
CDR3nt: TGCAGTGCTCCCTATGACTACACCTTC
CDR3aa: CSAPYDYTF

d_gene: NA
v_gene: TRBV7-2
abundance: many
j_gene: TRBJ2-5
CDR3nt: TGTGCCAGCAGCACCCAGGGGTGGGAGACCCAGTACTTC
CDR3aa: CASSTQGWETQYF

d_gene: NA
v_gene: TRBV10-2
abundance: medium-sized
j_gene: TRBJ1-6
CDR3nt: TGCGCCAGCAGTGAGGATCCGAATTCACCCCTCCACTTT
CDR3aa: CASSEDPNSPLHF

d_gene: NA
v_gene: TRBV7-2
abundance: few
j_gene: TRBJ1-1
CDR3nt: TGTGCCAGCAGCTTAGTAGGGGGAAGGAGGACTGAAGCTTTCTTT
CDR3aa: CASSLVGGRRTEAFF

d_gene: TRBD1
v_gene: TRBV24-1
abundance: NA
j_gene: TRBJ1-2
CDR3nt: TGTGCCACCAGTGATTTCCCGACCGATCCGGGACAGGGGGTCTACACCTTC
CDR3aa: CATSDFPTDPGQGVYTF

d_gene: NA
v_gene: TRBV24-1
abundance: few
j_gene: TRBJ1-2
CDR3nt: TGTGCCACCAGTGACCCCGGGACCCCCGGGAGGGGCTACACCTTC
CDR3aa: CATSDPGTPGRGYTF

d_gene: NA
v_gene: TRBV29-1
abundance: many
j_gene: TRBJ1-1
CDR3nt: TGCAGCGTCGAAGAACCGGGCCCTGAAGCTTTCTTT
CDR3aa: CSVEEPGPEAFF